One sample yielded the 4 T cell receptor beta chains listed below, sequenced in a study of shared clonotypes between healthy human individuals. TCRdb's table, derived via immunoSEQ multiplex PCR, lists solely in-frame clones and lacks some. Of about 1 million clones listed, about 76% are singletons. Sequencing was carried out using memory CD4+ T cells sorted from blood. This sample's subset: CD45RA-negative fraction. These receptors were collected from a man aged 18 to 29 in good health.

This clone is a singleton in its sample. For the CDR3, the DNA is TGTGCCAGCAGCTTAAACCAGCGCACTGAAGCTTTCTTT. Residues: CASSLNQRTEAFF. The chain uses TRBV7-2 and TRBJ1-1, with D uncertain. This CDR3 is 13 amino acids long. The germline CDR1 and CDR2 sequences are SGHTA and FQGNSA. V lost 2 bases, J lost 4 bases, and 8 bases lay in between. The variable domain in full, with the rest retrieved from reference TRBV7-2 and TRBJ1-1, is GAGVSQSPSNKVTEKGKDVELRCDPISGHTALYWYRQSLGQGLEFLIYFQGNSAPDKSGLPSDRFSAERTGGSVSTLTIQRTQQEDSAVYLCASSLNQRTEAFFGQGTRLTVV.

The rearrangement joins TRBV6-1 to TRBJ1-2; tentatively, D is TRBD1 (6 bases). Trimming took off 8 bases at V and 2 bases at J, with 12 bases between the two ends. The CDR3 covers 13 residues. Germline CDR1 is MNHNS and CDR2 is SASEGT. CDR3 nucleotide sequence: TGTGCCAGCTTCCCGGACAGCAACTATGGCTACACCTTC. Protein: CASFPDSNYGYTF.

This clone has just one count. The chain combines TRBV5-4 with TRBJ1-6, with D unresolved. This CDR3 spans 14 amino acids. Trimming pared 0 bases from V and 7 bases from J, leaving 8 bases between. CDR1 and CDR2 (germline): SGHNT, YYREEE (reference sequence). This chain's CDR3 is CASSLDNLNSPLHF. CDR3 DNA sequence: TGTGCCAGCAGCTTGGATAACCTAAATTCACCCCTCCACTTT.

The rearrangement uses TRBV27 and TRBJ1-1; D remains unclear. V was pared by 5 bases and J by 3 bases, with 19 bases between. The CDR3 is made up of 16 amino acids. Germline lookup yields CDR1 MNHEY and CDR2 SMNVEV (reference sequence). The CDR3 bases are TGTGCCAGCAGTCCACTCCTCGCGGGAATGTACACTGAAGCTTTCTTT. Translated: CASSPLLAGMYTEAFF.